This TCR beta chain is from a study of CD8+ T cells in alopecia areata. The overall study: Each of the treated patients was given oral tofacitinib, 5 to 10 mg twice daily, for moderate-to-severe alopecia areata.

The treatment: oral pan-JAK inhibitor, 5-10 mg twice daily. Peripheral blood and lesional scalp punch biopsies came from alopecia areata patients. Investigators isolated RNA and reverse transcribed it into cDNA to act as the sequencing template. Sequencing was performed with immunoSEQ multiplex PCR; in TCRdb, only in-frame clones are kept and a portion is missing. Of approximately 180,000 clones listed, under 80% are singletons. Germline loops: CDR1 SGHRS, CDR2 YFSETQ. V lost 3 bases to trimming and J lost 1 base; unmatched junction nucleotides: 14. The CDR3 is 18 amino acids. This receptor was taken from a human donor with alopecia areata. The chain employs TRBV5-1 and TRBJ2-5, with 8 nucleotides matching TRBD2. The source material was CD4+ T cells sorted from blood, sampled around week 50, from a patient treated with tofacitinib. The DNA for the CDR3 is TGCGCCAGCAGCTACCTGTTCGCGAGCGGGGGTTTCCAAGAGACCCAGTACTTC. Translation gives CASSYLFASGGFQETQYF.